These 15 T cell receptor beta chains were all obtained from the same sample, sequenced in a study of shared clonotypes between healthy human individuals. Only CD45RO-negative cells positively selected for CCR7 counted as naive CD8 cells, so terminally differentiated effector memory CD45RA+ cells were excluded. Sequencing was performed with immunoSEQ multiplex PCR; in TCRdb, only in-frame clones are kept and a portion is missing. The sample includes about 580,000 clones, 95% to 98% of them seen just once. Sequenced input: naive CD8+ T cells sorted from blood. These receptors originate from a man younger than 45 in good health.

The chain carries TRBV9 and TRBJ2-2; 8 bases align to TRBD2. Germline values: CDR1 SGDLS, CDR2 YYNGEE. Losses at the gene ends were 0 bases for V and 1 base for J; bases not matched to a gene: 2. The CDR3 sequence is 16 residues long. The CDR3: CASSVASGRNTGELFF. The CDR3 DNA reads as TGTGCCAGCAGCGTAGCGAGCGGGAGGAACACCGGGGAGCTGTTTTTT.

The rearrangement links TRBV5-5 to TRBJ2-7; D gene uncertain. The CDR3 sequence is 11 residues long. CDR1 is SGHKS and CDR2 is YYEKEE in the germline V gene (reference sequence). Trimming took 3 bases from V and 2 from J, leaving 3 bases between them. Written as DNA, the CDR3 is TGTGCCAGCAGCTACGCCTACGAGCAGTACTTC. Translating it yields CASSYAYEQYF.

J is TRBJ2-1 and V is TRBV4-1; TRBD2 is a possible D gene (5 bases). V was clipped by 2 bases and J by 5 bases, with 13 bases between them. This CDR3 is 15 amino acids long. CDR1 MGHRA and CDR2 YSYEKL come from the germline V gene. For the CDR3, the DNA is TGCGCCAGCAGCCAATGGCAGGCCGGGGACAATGAGCAGTTCTTC. Protein: CASSQWQAGDNEQFF.

The chain is built from TRBV29-1 and TRBJ2-1; 12 nucleotides match TRBD2. Looked up from germline, CDR1 is SQVTM and CDR2 is ANQGSEA. The CDR3 is 16 residues long. Trimming cost V 5 bases and J 2 bases; bases outside gene matches: 7. The CDR3: CSVRGLAGQAYNEQFF. The CDR3 coding sequence is TGCAGCGTTCGCGGACTAGCGGGACAAGCCTACAATGAGCAGTTCTTC.

This chain links TRBV27 with TRBJ1-2; perhaps TRBD1 as D (5 bases). Per germline, CDR1 MNHEY and CDR2 SMNVEV (reference sequence). There are 15 residues in the CDR3. Trimming pared 5 bases from V and 4 bases from J, leaving 17 bases between. CDR3 sequence reads: CASSPIPQGGYGYTF. The CDR3 DNA reads as TGTGCCAGCAGTCCGATCCCCCAGGGAGGCTATGGCTACACCTTC.

The chain uses TRBV15 and TRBJ2-7, with D perhaps being TRBD1 or TRBD2 (5 bases each). This CDR3 contains 16 residues. The V gene lost 5 bases and the J gene lost 5 bases, with 22 bases spanning the gap. Germline CDR1 is LNHNV and CDR2 is YYDKDF (reference sequence). CDR3 in DNA: TGTGCCACCAGCGCGCTCCCGGGACCAGAGGCCCACGAGCAGTACTTC. This codes for CATSALPGPEAHEQYF.

V usage is TRBV7-3 and J usage is TRBJ2-1; 16 nucleotides line up with TRBD2. This CDR3 is 17 amino acids long. Germline assignment: CDR1 SGHTA and CDR2 FQGTGA. V lost 5 bases to trimming and J lost 5 bases; unmatched junction nucleotides: 6. In nucleotides, the CDR3 is TGTGCCAGCAGCCTGGGGACTAGCGGGAGGGCTAACAATGAGCAGTTCTTC. It translates to CASSLGTSGRANNEQFF.

The chain couples TRBV29-1 to TRBJ2-2; D gene unclear. The germline CDR1 and CDR2 sequences are SQVTM and ANQGSEA. Trimming removed 3 bases from V and 4 bases from J, with 6 bases in between. The length of the CDR3 is 12 residues. The CDR3 reads CSVDISTGELFF. CDR3 DNA: TGCAGCGTTGATATTTCCACCGGGGAGCTGTTTTTT.

This chain links TRBV29-1 with TRBJ1-4; tentative D call: TRBD1 (5 bases). From germline, CDR1 is SQVTM and CDR2 ANQGSEA. The CDR3 loop spans 15 amino acids. Trimming pared 3 bases from V and 8 bases from J, leaving 19 bases between. The CDR3 bases are TGCAGCGTTGACTTTGGGACGGAACTAAGGGAAAAACTGTTTTTT. It specifies CSVDFGTELREKLFF. Supplemented by reference TRBV29-1 and TRBJ1-4, the full variable domain reads SAVISQKPSRDICQRGTSLTIQCQVDSQVTMMFWYRQQPGQSLTLIATANQGSEATYESGFVIDKFPISRPNLTFSTLTVSNMSPEDSSIYLCSVDFGTELREKLFFGSGTQLSVL.

The rearrangement joins TRBV7-2 to TRBJ2-7, with D perhaps matching TRBD1 (5 bases). CDR3 length: 13 residues. Trimming stripped 1 base from V and 7 bases from J, with 11 bases between. Germline CDR1 is SGHTA and CDR2 is FQGNSA. CDR3 protein: CASSLVGVREQYF. Here the CDR3 DNA reads TGTGCCAGCAGCTTAGTAGGGGTACGGGAGCAGTACTTC.

The chain carries TRBV27 and TRBJ2-7; D gene uncertain. Per the germline V gene, CDR1 is MNHEY and CDR2 is SMNVEV (reference sequence). This CDR3 has 13 residues. V lost 5 bases, J lost 4 bases, and 12 bases lay in between. The CDR3 DNA reads TGTGCCAGCAGTCCGCAGCCCCGATACGAGCAGTACTTC. It specifies CASSPQPRYEQYF.

V usage is TRBV7-3 and J usage is TRBJ2-7; the D is unclear. The CDR3 is 11 residues long. Per germline, CDR1 SGHTA and CDR2 FQGTGA. Trimming took off 5 bases at V and 1 base at J, with 3 bases between the two ends. The CDR3 DNA sequence: TGTGCCAGCAGCGCTTCCTACGAGCAGTACTTC. Translated: CASSASYEQYF.

This sequence joins TRBV6-5 and TRBJ2-7; D gene ambiguous. V was clipped by 6 bases and J by 7 bases, with 10 bases between them. The CDR3 loop spans 11 amino acids. CDR1 is MNHEY and CDR2 is SVGAGI in the germline V gene. The CDR3 region has the DNA TGTGCCAGCAGCCTCGGTCGGGAGCAGTACTTC. Its protein product is CASSLGREQYF.

The chain links TRBV27 to TRBJ2-5; D is uncertain. From germline, CDR1 is MNHEY and CDR2 SMNVEV (reference sequence). This CDR3 spans 14 amino acids. The germline V and J ends were trimmed by 5 bases and 1 base, with 11 bases remaining between them. CDR3 DNA sequence: TGTGCCAGCAGTCAGCTATCTCTCCAAGAGACCCAGTACTTC. Amino acid sequence: CASSQLSLQETQYF.

The chain employs TRBV11-2 and TRBJ1-4; D remains unclear. The V gene lost 1 base and the J gene lost 7 bases, with 13 bases spanning the gap. The CDR3 runs 15 residues. CDR1 SGHAT and CDR2 FQNNGV come from the germline V gene. CDR3 DNA sequence: TGTGCCAGCAGCTTAGCCCCCTTAGTTCCTGAAAAACTGTTTTTT. Protein product: CASSLAPLVPEKLFF.